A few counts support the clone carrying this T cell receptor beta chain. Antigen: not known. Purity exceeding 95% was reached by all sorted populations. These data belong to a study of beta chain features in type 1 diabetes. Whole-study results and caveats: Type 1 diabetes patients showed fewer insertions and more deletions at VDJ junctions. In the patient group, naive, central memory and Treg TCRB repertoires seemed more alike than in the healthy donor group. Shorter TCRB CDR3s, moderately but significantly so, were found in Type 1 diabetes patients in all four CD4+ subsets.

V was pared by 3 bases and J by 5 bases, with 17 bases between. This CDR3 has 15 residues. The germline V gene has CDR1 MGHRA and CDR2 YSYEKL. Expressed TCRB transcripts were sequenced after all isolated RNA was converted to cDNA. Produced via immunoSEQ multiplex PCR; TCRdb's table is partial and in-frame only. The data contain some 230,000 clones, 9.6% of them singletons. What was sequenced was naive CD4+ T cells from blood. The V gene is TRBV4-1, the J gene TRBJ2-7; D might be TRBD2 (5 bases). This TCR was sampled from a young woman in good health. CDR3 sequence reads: CASSHAGMWSNEQYF. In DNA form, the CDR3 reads TGCGCCAGCAGCCATGCCGGGATGTGGAGCAACGAGCAGTACTTC.